This T cell receptor beta chain came from a study of T cells expressing NK-cell markers. Across the study: It was from sorted CD3+CD56+NKG2C+, CD3+CD56+NKG2C- and CD3+CD56-NKG2C+ T cells that TCR beta repertoires came.

The authors made TCR beta cDNA libraries by 5'RACE template switching. This switching added a universal primer site and UMIs. TCRdb reprocessed the 5' RACE reads, keeping one entry per CDR3 protein, no DNA. There are about 260,000 distinct CDR3 sequences in the sample, with roughly 4.2% held by the top ten. The CDR3 length is 12 residues. Germline V gives CDR1 LGHDT, CDR2 YNNKEL (reference sequence). The chain couples TRBV3-1 to TRBJ2-1; TCRdb lists TRBD1, though no DNA is available to test this call. The clonotype comes from a woman between 18 and 70 years old in good health. Sequencing input: blood T cells: a sorted CD56 or NKG2C T cell subset, CD4+ or CD8+ T cells, or bulk PBMC T cells (not recorded which). CDR3 loop: CASSQGGYEQFF.